The rows below give T cell receptor beta chains drawn from one sample of a study of CD8+ T cells in alopecia areata. Using immunoSEQ multiplex PCR, the repertoire was profiled, and TCRdb retains in-frame clones only, with some absent. The sample contains about 140,000 clones, around 82% of which appear only once. Sequencing used CD8+ T cells sorted from blood, obtained at week 4, from a patient treated with tofacitinib. The origin of the receptors is a human donor with alopecia areata. Both conserved end residues are part of each CDR3. The D gene is left open where the match is weak. Not every row has a clone size; where given, it reads once, few, many or a size class.

j_call v_call clone_size d_call cdr3_nt cdr3_aa
TRBJ2-7 TRBV9 NA NA TGTGCCAGCAGCGCCAGGGACGGCCTATACGAGCAGTACTTC CASSARDGLYEQYF
TRBJ1-1 TRBV29-1 NA NA NA CSVGGGSFF
TRBJ1-2 TRBV29-1 NA NA TGCAGCGTTGCAGGGAACTATGGCTACACCTTC CSVAGNYGYTF
TRBJ2-4 TRBV5-5 NA NA TGTGCCAGCAGGGCGCAGGAAAACATTCAGTACTTC CASRAQENIQYF
TRBJ1-5 TRBV27 NA NA TGTGCCAGCAGTTTAACCGACAGCTTCAATCAGCCCCAGCATTTT CASSLTDSFNQPQHF
TRBJ1-1 TRBV6-1 NA NA TGTGCCAGCACCTTGAGGACACTACCCTCTGAAGCTTTCTTT CASTLRTLPSEAFF
TRBJ1-3 TRBV6-5 NA NA TGTGCCAGCAGTCTACAGTGGAACTCTGGAAACACCATATATTTT CASSLQWNSGNTIYF
TRBJ1-4 TRBV15 NA NA TGTGCCACCAGCAGAGTGGGGGATGAAAAACTGTTTTTT CATSRVGDEKLFF
TRBJ2-1 TRBV6-1 NA NA TGTGCCAGCAGTGAATATGAGCAGTTCTTC CASSEYEQFF
TRBJ2-7 TRBV10-2 NA NA TGCGCCAGCAGAGCAGGACGCTCCTACGAGCAGTACTTC CASRAGRSYEQYF
TRBJ2-7 TRBV7-9 NA TRBD1 TGTGCCAGCAGCTTGGGCGACAGGGGCTCCTACGAGCAGTACTTC CASSLGDRGSYEQYF
TRBJ1-1 TRBV29-1 few TRBD1 TGCAGCGTTGAGGGGGACAGGGGAGGCGACACTGAAGCTTTCTTT CSVEGDRGGDTEAFF
TRBJ1-5 TRBV30 NA TRBD1 TGTGCCTGGAGCGATGGACAGGGAGGACAGCCCCAGCATTTT CAWSDGQGGQPQHF
TRBJ2-7 TRBV7-2 once TRBD1 TGTGCCAGCAGCTTTTGGGGACAGGGCATCCACGAGCAGTACTTC CASSFWGQGIHEQYF
TRBJ2-1 TRBV2 few NA TGTGCCAGCAGTGCACCGGACGGACCCTTTTCCTACAATGAGCAGTTCTTC CASSAPDGPFSYNEQFF
TRBJ2-1 TRBV5-1 NA TRBD1 TGCGCCAGCAGCTCCACAGGGGGCGCCTACAATGAGCAGTTCTTC CASSSTGGAYNEQFF
TRBJ2-5 TRBV7-2 NA TRBD1 TGTGCCAGCAGCCGGGACAGAGAGACCCAGTACTTC CASSRDRETQYF
TRBJ2-6 TRBV11-1 NA NA TGTGCCAGCAGCCCGAGTAGTGACCCTGGGGCCAACGTCCTGACTTTC CASSPSSDPGANVLTF
TRBJ1-5 TRBV4-1 NA NA TGCGCCAGCAGCCAAGGGGCGGATAGCAATCAGCCCCAGCATTTT CASSQGADSNQPQHF
TRBJ2-5 TRBV30 NA NA TGTGCCAGCGGGGGAGGGACAGGGTCGGAGACCCAGTACTTC CASGGGTGSETQYF
TRBJ2-5 TRBV29-1 few NA TGCAGCGTTGGATTCCGCGGGTCCCAAGAGACCCAGTACTTC CSVGFRGSQETQYF
TRBJ2-3 TRBV9 once TRBD2 TGTGCCAGCAGCGGCCTAGCGGGGGGGCCGGGAGATACGCAGTATTTT CASSGLAGGPGDTQYF
TRBJ2-7 TRBV7-9 NA NA TGTGCCAGCAGCCCCGAAGGCCCCGGATTGGGCTACGAGCAGTACTTC CASSPEGPGLGYEQYF
TRBJ2-7 TRBV6-1 NA NA TGTGCCAGCAGTGAAGGCAGGAGCAGTTACGAGCAGTACTTC CASSEGRSSYEQYF
TRBJ2-5 TRBV7-9 NA NA TGTGCCAGCTTAGGGGCGGAGGAGACCCAGTACTTC CASLGAEETQYF
TRBJ1-5 TRBV4-1 NA NA TGCGCCAGCAGCCTCGGGCCTAGCAATCAGCCCCAGCATTTT CASSLGPSNQPQHF
TRBJ2-3 TRBV7-9 NA TRBD2 TGTGCCAGCAGCTTCCTGACTATAGCGGGTTCCGGAGATACGCAGTATTTT CASSFLTIAGSGDTQYF
TRBJ2-7 TRBV19 NA NA TGTGCCAGTAGTATATCGGGACACCTCACCTACGAGCAGTACTTC CASSISGHLTYEQYF
TRBJ1-2 TRBV4-3 NA NA TGCGCCAGCAGCCAAGATCGTGGGTATGGCTACACCTTC CASSQDRGYGYTF
TRBJ2-7 TRBV4-1 NA TRBD1 TGCGCCAGCAGCCATCACCGGGACAGGAGGACCTACGAGCAGTACTTC CASSHHRDRRTYEQYF
TRBJ1-5 TRBV7-8 NA NA TGTGCCAGCAGCCGCGATAGCAATCAGCCCCAGCATTTT CASSRDSNQPQHF
TRBJ1-2 TRBV29-1 NA NA TGCAGCGTTGACAGGATTACCTTAGGGTATGGCTACACCTTC CSVDRITLGYGYTF
TRBJ2-1 TRBV4-3 NA TRBD2 TGCGCCAGCAGCCAAGGCACAGGGCTAGCGGGTGGGCAGTTCTTC CASSQGTGLAGGQFF
TRBJ1-1 TRBV6-4 NA NA TGTGCCAGCAGTCCGACAGTTCAGAACACTGAAGCTTTCTTT CASSPTVQNTEAFF
TRBJ2-1 TRBV4-2 NA TRBD2 TGTGCCAGCAGCCGGGGGGGGAACGAAGAGCAGTTCTTC CASSRGGNEEQFF
TRBJ2-7 TRBV5-6 NA NA TGTGCCAGCAGCTCGGCCGGAGTCTCCTACGAGCAGTACTTC CASSSAGVSYEQYF
TRBJ1-2 TRBV5-1 once NA TGCGCCAGCAGCTTAACTAGCTATGGCTACACCTTC CASSLTSYGYTF
TRBJ2-2 TRBV21-1 NA NA TGTGCCAGCAGCAAAGTAAGGGACCCCACCGGGGAGCTGTTTTTT CASSKVRDPTGELFF
TRBJ1-5 TRBV10-2 few NA TGCGCCAGCTGTTCCGAGTTCAGGAGGGACCATCAGCCCCAGCATTTT CASCSEFRRDHQPQHF
TRBJ2-7 TRBV9 NA TRBD1 TGTGCCAGCAGCGCAACAGGGGGCTACGAGCAGTACTTC CASSATGGYEQYF
TRBJ2-7 TRBV5-1 NA NA TGCGCCAGCAGCCATCCTCCCGGCTACGAGCAGTACTTC CASSHPPGYEQYF
TRBJ2-7 TRBV5-6 NA NA TGTGCCAGCAGGGGGCCGTCCTACGAGCAGTACTTC CASRGPSYEQYF
TRBJ2-2 TRBV2 NA NA TGTGCCAGCAAAATCGGACTTCTCGGCGGGGAGCTGTTTTTT CASKIGLLGGELFF
TRBJ2-7 TRBV6-5 NA NA TGTGCCAGCAGTTACTCAGCGGAATTCTACGAGCAGTACTTC CASSYSAEFYEQYF
TRBJ2-3 TRBV27 NA NA TGTGCCAGCAGTTTAGGGGGGACAGATACGCAGTATTTT CASSLGGTDTQYF
TRBJ2-1 TRBV7-9 once TRBD2 TGTGCCAGCAGCTATTGGACTAGCGGGGGGTACAATGAGCAGTTCTTC CASSYWTSGGYNEQFF
TRBJ2-7 TRBV6-5 NA TRBD1 TGTGCCAGCAGTTCTGGACAGGGGGTTTACGAGCAGTACTTC CASSSGQGVYEQYF
TRBJ2-1 TRBV6-5 NA NA TGTGCCAGCAGCTACGGGTCGCCGGACAATGAGCAGTTCTTC CASSYGSPDNEQFF
TRBJ2-7 TRBV14 NA TRBD2 TGTGCCAGCAGCCAAGTTGGGAGGGACTACGAGCAGTACTTC CASSQVGRDYEQYF
TRBJ2-7 TRBV4-1 once NA TGCGCCAGCAGCCCGACCGGACTCGGCTACGAGCAGTACTTC CASSPTGLGYEQYF
TRBJ2-3 TRBV11-2 NA TRBD2 TGTGCCAGCAGCTTTCAGCCGGGGAGGGTCACAGATACGCAGTATTTT CASSFQPGRVTDTQYF
TRBJ2-1 TRBV9 NA TRBD2 TGTGCCAGCAGCGTAGAGAGACTAGCTGTCAATGAGCAGTTCTTC CASSVERLAVNEQFF
TRBJ2-7 TRBV7-9 once TRBD2 TGTGCCAGCAGCCCCCGTAGCGGGGGGCAGCCCTACGAGCAGTACTTC CASSPRSGGQPYEQYF
TRBJ2-7 TRBV7-6 NA NA TGTGCCAGCAGCTTAGAACAGGGCTACGAGCAGTACTTC CASSLEQGYEQYF
TRBJ2-5 TRBV7-2 NA TRBD1 TGTGCCAGCAGCTTTACAGGGGGTCAAGAGACCCAGTACTTC CASSFTGGQETQYF